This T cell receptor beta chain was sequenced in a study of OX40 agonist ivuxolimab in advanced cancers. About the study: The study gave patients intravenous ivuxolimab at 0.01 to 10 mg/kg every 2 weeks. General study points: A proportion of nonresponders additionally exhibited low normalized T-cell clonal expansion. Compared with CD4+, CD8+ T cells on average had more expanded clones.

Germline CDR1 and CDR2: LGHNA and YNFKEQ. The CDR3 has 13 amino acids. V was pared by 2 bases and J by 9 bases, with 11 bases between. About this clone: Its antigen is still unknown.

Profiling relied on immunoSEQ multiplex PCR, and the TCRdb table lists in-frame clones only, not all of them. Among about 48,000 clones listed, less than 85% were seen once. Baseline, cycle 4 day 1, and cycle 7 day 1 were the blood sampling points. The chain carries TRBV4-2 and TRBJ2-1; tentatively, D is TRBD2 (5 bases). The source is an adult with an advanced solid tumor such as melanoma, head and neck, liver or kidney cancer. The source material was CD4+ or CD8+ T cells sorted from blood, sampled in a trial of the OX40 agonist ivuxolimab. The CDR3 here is CASSQRIGVEQFF. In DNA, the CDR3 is TGTGCCAGCAGCCAACGCATCGGGGTTGAGCAGTTCTTC.